The 6 T cell receptor beta chains below were found in one sample sequenced in a study of T cells in Graves' hyperthyroidism and ophthalmopathy. The TCR beta CDR3 regions underwent amplification using RNA transcripts as the source. When the TCR CDR3 underwent first-round RT-PCR, the HTBI primer set was used. From the multiplex PCR reads, TCRdb called clonotypes with MiXCR, one entry per CDR3 protein. The sample lists about 640,000 distinct CDR3 sequences, about a fifth occurring once. The sample consisted of blood. The origin of the receptors is a man between 25 and 39 years old with Graves' ophthalmopathy.

This clonotype was counted many times. V is TRBV2 and J is TRBJ2-7; D assignment may be TRBD1 or TRBD2 (5 bases each). The CDR3 runs 13 residues. Trimming took off 7 bases at V and 2 bases at J, with 12 bases between the two ends. Germline V gene sequence: CDR1 SNHLY, CDR2 FYNNEI. CDR3 coding DNA: TGTGCCAGCAATCGAGGGGCCCCCTACGAGCAGTACTTC. Protein sequence: CASNRGAPYEQYF.

This clonotype was detected many times. The chain carries TRBV6-1 and TRBJ1-1; 9 bases align to TRBD1. J lost 4 bases, V lost 1 base, and 1 base had no gene match. CDR1 and CDR2 from the germline V gene are MNHNS and SASEGT. The CDR3 has 14 amino acids. DNA of the CDR3: TGTGCCAGCAGTGAAGTGACAGGGGGCACTGAAGCTTTCTTT. Translation: CASSEVTGGTEAFF.

This clonotype was seen at least ten times. The chain carries TRBV11-2 and TRBJ2-5; D is perhaps TRBD2 (6 bases). The V end was cut by 5 bases, the J end by 4 bases, with 17 bases between. Germline CDR1 is SGHAT and CDR2 is FQNNGV. This CDR3 is 15 amino acids long. CDR3 region: CASSPFGGFRETQYF. CDR3 nucleotide sequence: TGTGCCAGCAGCCCATTTGGGGGGTTCAGAGAGACCCAGTACTTC.

The table lists this clonotype with a few counts. J is TRBJ1-1 and V is TRBV13; D is unclear. The germline V gene encodes CDR1 PRHDT and CDR2 FYEKMQ (reference sequence). The CDR3 is 15 amino acids. V was cut by 0 bases and J by 1 base, with 9 bases left in between. In nucleotides, the CDR3 is TGTGCCAGCAGCTTAGGCCCCGGCGAGAACACTGAAGCTTTCTTT. This encodes CASSLGPGENTEAFF.

This chain uses TRBV11-2 with TRBJ1-3; maybe TRBD1 (6 bases). The CDR3 has 17 amino acids. The V end was cut by 2 bases, the J end by 0 bases, with 14 bases between. Germline V gives CDR1 SGHAT, CDR2 FQNNGV. CDR3 nucleotides: TGTGCCAGCAGCTTATACCCCAGGGGATTCTCTGGAAACACCATATATTTT. It translates to CASSLYPRGFSGNTIYF.

The V call is TRBV30, the J call TRBJ1-2; D not resolved. Germline CDR1 is GTSNPN and CDR2 is SVGIG (reference sequence). The CDR3 length is 13 residues. The ends were cut back, 0 bases at V and 8 bases at J, with 13 bases in the middle. The CDR3 reads CAWSVLAVTGYTF. The CDR3 bases are TGTGCCTGGAGTGTACTGGCGGTCACCGGCTACACCTTC. Full variable domain (remainder filled in from reference TRBV30 and TRBJ1-2): SQTIHQWPATLVQPVGSPLSLECTVEGTSNPNLYWYRQAAGRGLQLLFYSVGIGQISSEVPQNLSASRPQDRQFILSSKKLLLSDSGFYLCAWSVLAVTGYTFGSGTRLTVV.